This TCR beta chain originates from a study of cytomegalovirus exposure and HLA in healthy donors. Regarding the study as a whole: Among the CMV-associated chains, three were confirmed in vitro as specific for CMV antigens. Accounts indicate the classifier identified cytomegalovirus status with strong specificity and sensitivity. Researchers counted roughly 150 TCR beta chains as cytomegalovirus-associated.

With 3 bases clipped from V and 4 bases from J, the junction kept 4 bases outside the gene matches. This CDR3 region has 14 residues. The germline V gene encodes CDR1 SGHNT and CDR2 YYREEE (reference sequence). Sequencing used immunoSEQ multiplex PCR; TCRdb keeps in-frame clones, though not all of them. The data contain 110,000 to 150,000 clones, 85% to 95% of them seen just once; the ten biggest clones take up over 1.5%. Remarks on this clone: The antigen remains undetermined.

From the approximately 120-subject validation cohort, which was separate from the roughly 700-subject first cohort, the donors were drawn. The receptor was derived from a man aged 18 to 30 in good health and CMV-seropositive. The source material was PBMCs. The J gene is TRBJ1-2, the V gene TRBV5-4; 9 bases map to TRBD1. CDR3: CASSSQGAGYGYTF. Here the CDR3 DNA reads TGTGCCAGCAGCTCACAGGGGGCGGGCTATGGCTACACCTTC.